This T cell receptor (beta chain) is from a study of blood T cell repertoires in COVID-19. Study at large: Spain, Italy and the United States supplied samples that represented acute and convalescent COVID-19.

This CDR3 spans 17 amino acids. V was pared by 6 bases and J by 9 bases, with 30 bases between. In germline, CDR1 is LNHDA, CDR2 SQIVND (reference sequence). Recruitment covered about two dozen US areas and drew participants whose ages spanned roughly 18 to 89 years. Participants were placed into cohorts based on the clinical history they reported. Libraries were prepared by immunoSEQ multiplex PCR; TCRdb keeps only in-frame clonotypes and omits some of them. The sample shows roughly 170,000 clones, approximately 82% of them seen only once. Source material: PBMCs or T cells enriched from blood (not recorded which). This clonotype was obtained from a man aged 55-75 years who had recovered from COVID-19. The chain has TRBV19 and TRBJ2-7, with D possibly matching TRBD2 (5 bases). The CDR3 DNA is TGTGCCAGTAGCCTGAGCCCTCGGGGTTCGAGCGCGAGCGCGCAGTACTTC. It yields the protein CASSLSPRGSSASAQYF.